One and the same sample provided the 3 T cell receptor beta chains below, sequenced in a study of metastatic and nonmetastatic thyroid tumors. Each patient went into thyroid surgery without having received any treatment. TCRdb re-called the PCR reads through MiXCR. There are about 26,000 clones in the sample; around a quarter occur only once, and about 6% lies in the top ten. Sequenced: blood. The receptors derive from a female donor with papillary thyroid cancer or a benign thyroid nodule (not recorded which). Some clones in this sample may be carry-over from other donors' samples.

This clone was seen a handful of times. The chain links TRBV6-5 to TRBJ2-7; the D call may be TRBD1 or TRBD2 (5 bases each). V lost 2 bases to trimming and J lost 4 bases, with 9 bases between them. This CDR3 comprises 13 residues. Germline lookup yields CDR1 MNHEY and CDR2 SVGAGI. CDR3 nucleotides: TGTGCCAGCAGTTACGGGGGTGTGTACGAGCAGTACTTC. Residues: CASSYGGVYEQYF.

A few counts support this clone. V is TRBV27 and J is TRBJ1-6, with 7 bases aligning to TRBD1. Germline assignment: CDR1 MNHEY and CDR2 SMNVEV (reference sequence). The CDR3 is 15 amino acids. The J segment lost 3 bases and the V segment lost 5 bases, leaving 4 bases of the junction unmatched. CDR3 nucleotides: TGTGCCAGCAGTCCCGGGACAGTCTATAATTCACCCCTCCACTTT. It specifies CASSPGTVYNSPLHF.

The chain combines TRBV5-6 with TRBJ1-5; D gene ambiguous. This CDR3 contains 11 residues. Germline values: CDR1 SGHDT, CDR2 YYEEEE. V was pared by 0 bases and J by 7 bases, with 2 bases between. Here the CDR3 reads CASSLGQPQHF. In DNA, the CDR3 is TGTGCCAGCAGCTTGGGGCAGCCCCAGCATTTT.